This T cell receptor (beta chain) was sequenced during a study of tumor and adjacent non-tumor tissue in lung cancer. The template was RNA from unsorted bulk tissue. Germline assignment: CDR1 SGHAT and CDR2 FQNNGV. The CDR3 runs to 11 residues. Three rounds of nested PCR, following a modified ARM-PCR protocol, produced the TCRbeta library. TCRdb independently ran MiXCR on the multiplex PCR reads; one entry per CDR3 protein. This sample yields 130,000 or so distinct CDR3 sequences, of which 60% to 70% are seen a single time; 13% belongs to the top ten. This clonotype has just one count. The junction shows a germline mismatch at one end, possibly a read error.

Material: lung tumor tissue. V gene TRBV11-2 combines with J gene TRBJ2-7; the D is unclear. This TCR came from a man aged 30 to 39 with non-small cell lung cancer. CDR3 DNA sequence: TGTGTCAGCAGCCCTCGAACAGAGCACTACTTC. This translates into CVSSPRTEHYF.